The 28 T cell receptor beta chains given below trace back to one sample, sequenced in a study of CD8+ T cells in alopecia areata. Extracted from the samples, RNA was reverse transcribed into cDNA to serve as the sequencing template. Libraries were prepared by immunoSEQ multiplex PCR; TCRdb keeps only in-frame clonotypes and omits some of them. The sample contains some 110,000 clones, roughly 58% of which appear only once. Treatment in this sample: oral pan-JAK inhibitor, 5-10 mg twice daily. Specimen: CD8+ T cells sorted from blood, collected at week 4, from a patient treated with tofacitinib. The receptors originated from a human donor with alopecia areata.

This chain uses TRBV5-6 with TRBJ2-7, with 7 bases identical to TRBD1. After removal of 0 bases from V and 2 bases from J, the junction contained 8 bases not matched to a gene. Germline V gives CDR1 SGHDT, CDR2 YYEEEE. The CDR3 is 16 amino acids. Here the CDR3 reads CASSLEQGRKPYEQYF. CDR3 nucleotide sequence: TGTGCCAGCAGCTTGGAACAGGGGAGAAAACCCTACGAGCAGTACTTC.

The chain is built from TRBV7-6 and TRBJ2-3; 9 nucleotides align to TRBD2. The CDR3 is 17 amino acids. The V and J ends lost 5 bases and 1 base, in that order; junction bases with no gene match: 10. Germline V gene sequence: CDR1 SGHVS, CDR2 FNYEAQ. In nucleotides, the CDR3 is TGTGCCAGCAGCCAAAGTGGCTTAGCGGGGGGCACAGATACGCAGTATTTT. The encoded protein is CASSQSGLAGGTDTQYF. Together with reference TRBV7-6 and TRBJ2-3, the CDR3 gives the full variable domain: GAGVSQSPRYKVTKRGQDVALRCDPISGHVSLYWYRQALGQGPEFLTYFNYEAQQDKSGLPNDRFSAERPEGSISTLTIQRTEQRDSAMYRCASSQSGLAGGTDTQYFGPGTRLTVL.

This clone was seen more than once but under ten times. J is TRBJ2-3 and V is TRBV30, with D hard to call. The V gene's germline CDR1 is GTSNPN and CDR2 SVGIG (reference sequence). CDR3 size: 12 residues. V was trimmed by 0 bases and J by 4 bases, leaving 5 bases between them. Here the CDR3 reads CAWSVDPDTQYF. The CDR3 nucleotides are TGTGCCTGGAGTGTTGATCCAGATACGCAGTATTTT.

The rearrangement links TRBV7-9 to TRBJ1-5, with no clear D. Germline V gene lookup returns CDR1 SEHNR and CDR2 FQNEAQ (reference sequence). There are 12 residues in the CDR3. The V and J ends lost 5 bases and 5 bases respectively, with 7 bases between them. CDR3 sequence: CASSLEDQPQHF. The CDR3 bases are TGTGCCAGCAGCCTAGAGGATCAGCCCCAGCATTTT.

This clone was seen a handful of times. The CDR3 DNA is TGTGCCTGGGGGGGGGCCACTGAAGCTTTCTTT. Encoded protein: CAWGGATEAFF. The J gene is TRBJ1-1, the V gene TRBV30; tentatively, D is TRBD1 (6 bases). CDR1 and CDR2 (germline): GTSNPN, SVGIG (reference sequence). Trimming took off 5 bases at V and 4 bases at J, with 8 bases between the two ends. This CDR3 comprises 11 residues. Filled out from reference TRBV30 and TRBJ1-1, the complete variable domain reads SQTIHQWPATLVQPVGSPLSLECTVEGTSNPNLYWYRQAAGRGLQLLFYSVGIGQISSEVPQNLSASRPQDRQFILSSKKLLLSDSGFYLCAWGGATEAFFGQGTRLTVV.

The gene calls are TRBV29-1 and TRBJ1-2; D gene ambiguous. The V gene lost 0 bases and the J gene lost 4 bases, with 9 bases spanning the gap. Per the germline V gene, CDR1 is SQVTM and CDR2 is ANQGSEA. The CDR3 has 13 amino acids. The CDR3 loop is CSVEDNRSYGYTF. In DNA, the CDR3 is TGCAGCGTTGAAGATAACAGAAGCTATGGCTACACCTTC.

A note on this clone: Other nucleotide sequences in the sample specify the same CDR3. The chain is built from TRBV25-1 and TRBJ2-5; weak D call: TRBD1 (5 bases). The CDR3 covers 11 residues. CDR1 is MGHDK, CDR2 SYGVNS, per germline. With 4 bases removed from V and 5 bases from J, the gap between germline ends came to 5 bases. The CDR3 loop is CASSGQETQYF. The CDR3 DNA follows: TGTGCCAGCAGTGGACAGGAGACCCAGTACTTC.

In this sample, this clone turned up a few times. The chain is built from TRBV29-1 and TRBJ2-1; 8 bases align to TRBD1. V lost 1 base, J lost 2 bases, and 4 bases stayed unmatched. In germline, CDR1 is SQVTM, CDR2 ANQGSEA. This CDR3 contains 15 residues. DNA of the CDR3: TGCAGCGTTGAAGCGGGGGACAGGACCTACAATGAGCAGTTCTTC. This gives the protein CSVEAGDRTYNEQFF.

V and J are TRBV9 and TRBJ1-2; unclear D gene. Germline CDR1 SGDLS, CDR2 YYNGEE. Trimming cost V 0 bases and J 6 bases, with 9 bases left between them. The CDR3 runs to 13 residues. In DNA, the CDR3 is TGTGCCAGCAGCGTAGCACCTTCGGATGGCTACACCTTC. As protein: CASSVAPSDGYTF.

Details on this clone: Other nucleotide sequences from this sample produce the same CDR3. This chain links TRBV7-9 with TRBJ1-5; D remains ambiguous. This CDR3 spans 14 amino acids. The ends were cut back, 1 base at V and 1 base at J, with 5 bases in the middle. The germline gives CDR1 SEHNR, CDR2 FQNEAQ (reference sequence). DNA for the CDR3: TGTGCCAGCAGCTTAGACGGGAGCAATCAGCCCCAGCATTTT. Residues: CASSLDGSNQPQHF. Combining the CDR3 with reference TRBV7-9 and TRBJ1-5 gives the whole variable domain DTGVSQNPRHKITKRGQNVTFRCDPISEHNRLYWYRQTLGQGPEFLTYFQNEAQLEKSRLLSDRFSAERPKGSFSTLEIQRTEQGDSAMYLCASSLDGSNQPQHFGDGTRLSIL.

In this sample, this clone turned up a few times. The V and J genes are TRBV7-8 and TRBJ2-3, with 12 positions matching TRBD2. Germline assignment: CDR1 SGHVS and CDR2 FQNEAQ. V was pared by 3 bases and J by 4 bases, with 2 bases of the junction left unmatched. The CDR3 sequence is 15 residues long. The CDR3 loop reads CASSFLAGGPDTQYF. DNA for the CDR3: TGTGCCAGCAGCTTTCTAGCGGGGGGGCCAGATACGCAGTATTTT.

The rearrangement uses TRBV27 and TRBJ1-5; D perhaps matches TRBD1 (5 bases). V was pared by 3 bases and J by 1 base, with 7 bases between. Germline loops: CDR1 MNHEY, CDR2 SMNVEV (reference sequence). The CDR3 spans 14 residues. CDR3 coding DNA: TGTGCCAGCAGTTTCAGGGACAGCAATCAGCCCCAGCATTTT. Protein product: CASSFRDSNQPQHF.

The CDR3 here is CSVEYRGYEQYF. The DNA for the CDR3 is TGCAGCGTTGAATATAGAGGGTACGAGCAGTACTTC. The rearrangement joins TRBV29-1 to TRBJ2-7, with TRBD2 as a possible D gene (5 bases). CDR1 is SQVTM, CDR2 ANQGSEA, per germline. The CDR3 runs 12 residues. V lost 2 bases to trimming and J lost 4 bases, with 9 bases between them.

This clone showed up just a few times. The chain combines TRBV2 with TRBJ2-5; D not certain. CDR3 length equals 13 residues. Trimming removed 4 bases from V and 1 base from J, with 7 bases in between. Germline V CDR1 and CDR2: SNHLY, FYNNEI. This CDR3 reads CASSGALQETQYF. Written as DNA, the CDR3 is TGTGCCAGCAGTGGGGCACTCCAAGAGACCCAGTACTTC. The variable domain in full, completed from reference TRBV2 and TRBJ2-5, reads EPEVTQTPSHQVTQMGQEVILRCVPISNHLYFYWYRQILGQKVEFLVSFYNNEISEKSEIFDDQFSVERPDGSNFTLKIRSTKLEDSAMYFCASSGALQETQYFGPGTRLLVL.

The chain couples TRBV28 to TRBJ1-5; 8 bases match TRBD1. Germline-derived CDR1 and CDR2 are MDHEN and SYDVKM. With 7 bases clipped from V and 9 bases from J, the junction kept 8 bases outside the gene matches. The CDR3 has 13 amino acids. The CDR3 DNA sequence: TGTGCCAGCACAGGGGGCGGCGGGAGGCCCCAGCATTTT. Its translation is CASTGGGGRPQHF.

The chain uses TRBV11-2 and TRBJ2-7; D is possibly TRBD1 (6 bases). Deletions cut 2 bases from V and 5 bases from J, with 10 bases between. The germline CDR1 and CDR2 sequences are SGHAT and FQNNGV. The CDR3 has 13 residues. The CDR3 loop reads CASSLTGMHEQYF. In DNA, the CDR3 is TGTGCCAGCAGCTTAACAGGGATGCACGAGCAGTACTTC.

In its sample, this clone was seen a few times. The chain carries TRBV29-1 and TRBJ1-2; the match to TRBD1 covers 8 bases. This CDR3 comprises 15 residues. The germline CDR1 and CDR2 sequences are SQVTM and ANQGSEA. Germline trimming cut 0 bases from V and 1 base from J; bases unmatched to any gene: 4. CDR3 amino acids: CSVEDRQGNNYGYTF. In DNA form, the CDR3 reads TGCAGCGTTGAAGATAGACAGGGGAATAACTATGGCTACACCTTC.

CDR3 loop: CASSPGTDYEQYF. Written as DNA, the CDR3 is TGTGCCAGCAGCCCCGGGACAGACTACGAGCAGTACTTC. The chain has TRBV7-9 and TRBJ2-7; 7 positions agree with TRBD1. The CDR3 is made up of 13 amino acids. After removal of 5 bases from V and 3 bases from J, the junction contained 4 bases not matched to a gene. Germline V lookup: CDR1 SEHNR, CDR2 FQNEAQ (reference sequence).

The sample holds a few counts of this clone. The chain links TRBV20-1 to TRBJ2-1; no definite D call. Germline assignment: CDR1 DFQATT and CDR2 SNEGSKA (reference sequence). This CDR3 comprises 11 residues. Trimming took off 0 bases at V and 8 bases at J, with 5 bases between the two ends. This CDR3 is CSARDGDEQFF. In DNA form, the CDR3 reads TGCAGTGCTAGAGATGGTGATGAGCAGTTCTTC.

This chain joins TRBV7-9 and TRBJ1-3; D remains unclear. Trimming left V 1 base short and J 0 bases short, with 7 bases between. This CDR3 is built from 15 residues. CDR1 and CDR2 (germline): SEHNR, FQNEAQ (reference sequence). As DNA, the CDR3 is TGTGCCAGCAGCTTAGGACGGATCTCTGGAAACACCATATATTTT. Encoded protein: CASSLGRISGNTIYF.

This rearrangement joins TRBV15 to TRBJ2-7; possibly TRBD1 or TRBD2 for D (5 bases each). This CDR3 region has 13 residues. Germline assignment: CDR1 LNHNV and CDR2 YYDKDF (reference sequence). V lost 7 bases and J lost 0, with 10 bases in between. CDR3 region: CATTGRDSYEQYF. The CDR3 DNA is TGTGCCACCACGGGACGGGACTCCTACGAGCAGTACTTC.

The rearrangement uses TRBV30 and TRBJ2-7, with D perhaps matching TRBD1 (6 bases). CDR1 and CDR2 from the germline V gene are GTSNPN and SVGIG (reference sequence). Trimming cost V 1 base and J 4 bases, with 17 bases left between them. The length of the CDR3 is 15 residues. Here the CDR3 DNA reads TGTGCCTGGAGTGCGGTGGAGGACAGTTGGTACGAGCAGTACTTC. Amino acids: CAWSAVEDSWYEQYF.

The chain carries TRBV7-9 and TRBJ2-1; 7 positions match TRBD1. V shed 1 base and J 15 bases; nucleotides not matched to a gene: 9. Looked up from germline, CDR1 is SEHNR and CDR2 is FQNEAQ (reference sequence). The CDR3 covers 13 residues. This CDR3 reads CASSLGRVTGWFF. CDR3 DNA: TGTGCCAGCAGCTTAGGACGTGTGACAGGGTGGTTCTTC. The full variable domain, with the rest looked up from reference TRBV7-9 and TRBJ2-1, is DTGVSQNPRHKITKRGQNVTFRCDPISEHNRLYWYRQTLGQGPEFLTYFQNEAQLEKSRLLSDRFSAERPKGSFSTLEIQRTEQGDSAMYLCASSLGRVTGWFFGPGTRLTVL.

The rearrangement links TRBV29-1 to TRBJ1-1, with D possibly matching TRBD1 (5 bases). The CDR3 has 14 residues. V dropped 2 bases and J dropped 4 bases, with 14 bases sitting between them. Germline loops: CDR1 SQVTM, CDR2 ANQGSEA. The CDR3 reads CSVEWAGRSTEAFF. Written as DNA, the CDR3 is TGCAGCGTTGAATGGGCAGGGAGGAGCACTGAAGCTTTCTTT.

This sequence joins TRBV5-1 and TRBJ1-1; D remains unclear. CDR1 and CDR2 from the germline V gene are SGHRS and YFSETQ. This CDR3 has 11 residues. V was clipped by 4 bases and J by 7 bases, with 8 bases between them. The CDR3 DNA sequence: TGCGCCAGCAGCCAGGACGTTGAAGCTTTCTTT. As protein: CASSQDVEAFF.

Here the CDR3 DNA reads TGCGCCAGCAGCCATGGACCCTACGAGCAGTACTTC. Its translation is CASSHGPYEQYF. The chain links TRBV4-1 to TRBJ2-7; D not certain. V dropped 3 bases and J dropped 2 bases, with 5 bases sitting between them. There are 12 residues in the CDR3. Germline values: CDR1 MGHRA, CDR2 YSYEKL.

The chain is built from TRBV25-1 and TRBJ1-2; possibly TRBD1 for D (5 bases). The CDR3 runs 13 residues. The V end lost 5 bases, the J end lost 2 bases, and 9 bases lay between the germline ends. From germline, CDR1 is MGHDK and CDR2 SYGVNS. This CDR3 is CASSPAGNYGYTF. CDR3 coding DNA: TGTGCCAGCAGTCCCGCAGGGAACTATGGCTACACCTTC.

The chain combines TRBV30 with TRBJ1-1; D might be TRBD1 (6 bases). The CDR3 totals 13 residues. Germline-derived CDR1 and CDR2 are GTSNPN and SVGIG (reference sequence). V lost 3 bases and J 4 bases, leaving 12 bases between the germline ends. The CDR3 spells CAWRQGVFTEAFF. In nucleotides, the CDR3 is TGTGCCTGGAGACAGGGAGTGTTCACTGAAGCTTTCTTT.